This TCR beta chain came from a study of metastatic and nonmetastatic thyroid tumors. Thyroid surgery was performed in patients who had received no treatment beforehand. TCRdb re-called clones from the PCR reads using MiXCR. Of 13,000 or so clones listed, more than 25% are singletons. The V and J ends lost 4 bases and 1 base respectively, with 14 bases between them. CDR1 is SGHRS, CDR2 YFSETQ, per germline. The length of the CDR3 is 15 residues. The chain uses TRBV5-1 and TRBJ1-1; TRBD1 might be the D (5 bases). The receptor was isolated from a male donor with papillary thyroid cancer or a benign thyroid nodule (not recorded which). Some clones in this sample may be carry-over from other donors' samples. The sample comprised tumor tissue. The CDR3 protein is CASSNGGSQNTEAFF. In nucleotides, the CDR3 is TGCGCCAGCAGCAATGGGGGGTCACAGAACACTGAAGCTTTCTTT.